This TCR beta chain was captured in a study of CD8 T cells in ankylosing spondylitis. TCRdb reprocessed the 5' RACE reads via MiXCR and lists one record per CDR3 protein. The repertoire has about 250,000 distinct CDR3 sequences, roughly 32% of them found once; the top ten carry 3.5% to 4.5%. The CDR3 runs 14 residues. CDR1 MDHEN and CDR2 SYDVKM come from the germline V gene. V lost 7 bases to trimming and J lost 10 bases; unmatched junction nucleotides: 10. This TCR derives from a male donor with ankylosing spondylitis or in good health (not recorded which). The V gene is TRBV28, the J gene TRBJ2-1; 10 positions agree with TRBD1. The specimen was blood, either unsorted or a sorted T cell fraction (not recorded which). The DNA of the CDR3 is TGTGCCAGCACATCCGGGACAGGGGTCAACGAGCAGTTCTTC. Translated, it gives CASTSGTGVNEQFF.